The text below deals with one T cell receptor (beta chain). Original processing notes: Estimation of nucleated cell counts was performed using reference gene primer amplification. Repertoires were generated with immunoSEQ multiplex PCR, while TCRdb's copy carries only in-frame clones and drops some. V, J and clone size derive from that table, while D and trimming were established from the DNA sequence. The sample lists 30,000 to 40,000 clones; roughly 85% were seen once. The sample is drawn from a study of blood T cell repertoires in COVID-19. Across the study: The United States, Italy and Spain provided the acute and convalescent COVID-19 samples. In each case, the material was cDNA or gDNA derived from T cells, B-cell-depleted T cells, or PBMCs.

The clonotype comes from a man aged 60-69 years with active or convalescent COVID-19. Input material: peripheral blood.

Written as DNA, the CDR3 is TGTGCCAGCAGGATTCAGGGAGGCACTGAAGCTTTCTTT. Translation: CASRIQGGTEAFF. The chain joins TRBV6-5 to TRBJ1-1; a weak D match, TRBD1 (5 bases). Germline CDR1 MNHEY, CDR2 SVGAGI. The CDR3 runs to 13 residues. Between the trimmed V and J ends, which lost 6 bases and 4 bases, there was a span of 12 bases.